Below, 27 T cell receptor beta chains from the same sample are listed, as sequenced in a study of T-cell memory formation after mild COVID-19. MiXCR, applied by TCRdb to the 5' RACE reads, yields one record per CDR3 protein. The sample shows 250,000 to 300,000 distinct CDR3 sequences, about a sixth of them seen only once. Sequencing input: PBMCs or a T cell subset sorted from them (not recorded which). These TCRs come from a man aged 18 to 30 who had mild COVID-19 (a few samples of this study predate the infection). Cell type and time point are not known.

The chain joins TRBV5-1 to TRBJ2-2; D possibly uses TRBD1 or TRBD2 (5 bases each). This CDR3 has 14 amino acids. The germline V and J ends were trimmed by 4 bases and 4 bases, with 11 bases remaining between them. CDR1 is SGHRS and CDR2 is YFSETQ in the germline V gene. DNA of the CDR3: TGCGCCAGCAGCAGAACGGGGACCACCGGGGAGCTGTTTTTT. The encoded protein is CASSRTGTTGELFF.

This rearrangement joins TRBV6-5 to TRBJ2-3; a weak D match, TRBD1 (5 bases). The CDR3 covers 16 residues. CDR1 MNHEY and CDR2 SVGAGI come from the germline V gene. V was clipped by 0 bases and J by 0 bases, with 10 bases between them. CDR3 sequence reads: CASSYSLGASTDTQYF. In nucleotides, the CDR3 is TGTGCCAGCAGTTACTCTCTAGGGGCGAGCACAGATACGCAGTATTTT.

The gene calls are TRBV10-3 and TRBJ2-3; TRBD1 is a possible D gene (5 bases). Germline V gene data show CDR1 as ENHRY and CDR2 as SYGVKD. V lost 5 bases to trimming and J lost 2 bases, with 17 bases between them. The CDR3 consists of 16 residues. The CDR3 nucleotides read TGTGCCATCAGTACGATTCAGGGTTTCATCACAGATACGCAGTATTTT. Translation: CAISTIQGFITDTQYF.

In its sample, this clonotype was seen a few times. The CDR3 sequence: CASSLPGRDTQYF. CDR3 sequence (DNA): TGCGCCAGCAGCTTGCCAGGTCGGGATACGCAGTATTTT. V usage is TRBV5-1 and J usage is TRBJ2-3, with D unclear. Germline CDR1 is SGHRS and CDR2 is YFSETQ. The CDR3 has 13 residues. Trimming removed 1 base at V and 6 bases at J, with 9 bases between.

The chain uses TRBV7-8 and TRBJ2-4; 9 nucleotides agree with TRBD1. The CDR3 runs to 15 residues. V lost 1 base and J lost 6; bases outside the gene matches: 4. Germline V gene data show CDR1 as SGHVS and CDR2 as FQNEAQ. This CDR3 is CASSLGPGQGNIQYF. DNA of the CDR3: TGTGCCAGCAGCTTAGGACCGGGACAGGGAAACATTCAGTACTTC.

This clonotype was recorded at least ten times. This sequence joins TRBV6-2 or TRBV6-3 and TRBJ1-5, with 8 bases matching TRBD1. CDR1 is MNHEY and CDR2 is SVGEGT in the germline V gene. V gave up 6 bases and J gave up 9 bases; unmatched junction bases: 7. This CDR3 region has 13 residues. The CDR3 sequence: CASRLQGARPQHF. For the CDR3, the DNA is TGTGCCAGCAGGTTGCAGGGGGCAAGGCCCCAGCATTTT.

The CDR3: CASSIAGGLYEQYF. DNA for the CDR3: TGTGCCAGTAGTATAGCCGGGGGCCTCTACGAGCAGTACTTC. V and J are TRBV19 and TRBJ2-7; TRBD1 or TRBD2 may be the D gene (6 bases each). This CDR3 is 14 amino acids long. Germline-derived CDR1 and CDR2 are LNHDA and SQIVND (reference sequence). Between the trimmed V and J ends, which lost 1 base and 3 bases, there was a span of 10 bases.

This clonotype was counted a few times. The gene calls are TRBV29-1 and TRBJ2-2; D remains unclear. The CDR3 is 12 amino acids. Trimming took off 7 bases at V and 1 base at J, with 7 bases between the two ends. Germline CDR1 is SQVTM and CDR2 is ANQGSEA. The CDR3 DNA follows: TGCAGCGCTGGGCGGAACACCGGGGAGCTGTTTTTT. This encodes CSAGRNTGELFF.

Comment on this clonotype: At one of its ends the junction is not consistent with the germline gene, which may arise from a read error. The chain has TRBV5-1 and TRBJ2-5; 10 bases are a match to TRBD1. The CDR3 sequence is 15 residues long. The germline gives CDR1 SGHRS, CDR2 YFSETQ. CDR3 bases: TGCGCCAGCAGCCTGCGGACAGGGGGAGAGGAGACCCAGTGCTTC. Translation gives CASSLRTGGEETQCF.

The V gene is TRBV12-3 or TRBV12-4, the J gene TRBJ2-1; D is perhaps TRBD1 or TRBD2 (5 bases each). V gave up 3 bases and J gave up 6 bases, with 24 bases separating them. The CDR3 spans 18 residues. This CDR3 is CASSFGTLSQFKRNEQFF. CDR3 in DNA: TGTGCCAGCAGTTTCGGGACGTTGTCCCAATTTAAGCGCAATGAGCAGTTCTTC.

The chain joins TRBV12-3 or TRBV12-4 to TRBJ1-5; D call uncertain. With 4 bases removed from V and 4 bases from J, the gap between germline ends came to 8 bases. The CDR3 spans 13 residues. The CDR3: CASSSEQNQPQHF. CDR3 in DNA: TGTGCCAGCAGTTCCGAGCAGAATCAGCCCCAGCATTTT.

The gene calls are TRBV5-1 and TRBJ2-5; perhaps TRBD2 as D (5 bases). V lost 3 bases, J lost 2 bases, and 11 bases lay in between. The CDR3 spans 14 residues. CDR1 SGHRS and CDR2 YFSETQ come from the germline V gene. The CDR3 nucleotides read TGCGCCAGCAGCTCTTGGACGGGACAAGAGACCCAGTACTTC. Translating it yields CASSSWTGQETQYF.

In this sample, this clonotype turned up a few times. The chain carries TRBV6-5 and TRBJ1-1, with TRBD1 matching 10 bases. Looked up from germline, CDR1 is MNHEY and CDR2 is SVGAGI. The junction had 2 bases not matched to a gene; V was cut back by 10 bases and J by 0 bases. The CDR3 is 13 residues long. The CDR3 spells CATGTGVNTEAFF. CDR3 nucleotides: TGTGCCACCGGGACAGGGGTGAACACTGAAGCTTTCTTT.

V gene TRBV28 combines with J gene TRBJ2-5, with D possibly matching TRBD1 (6 bases). V gave up 2 bases and J gave up 5 bases, with 18 bases separating them. Germline V lookup: CDR1 MDHEN, CDR2 SYDVKM. The CDR3 has 16 amino acids. DNA of the CDR3: TGTGCCAGCAGTTTACTCCTGAGGACAGCTCGGGAGACCCAGTACTTC. Amino acids: CASSLLLRTARETQYF. The variable domain in full, with the rest retrieved from reference TRBV28 and TRBJ2-5, is DVKVTQSSRYLVKRTGEKVFLECVQDMDHENMFWYRQDPGLGLRLIYFSYDVKMKEKGDIPEGYSVSREKKERFSLILESASTNQTSMYLCASSLLLRTARETQYFGPGTRLLVL.

This clonotype turned up a few times. The chain joins TRBV7-2 to TRBJ2-3, with TRBD2 identical over 11 bases. The CDR3 length is 16 residues. V was clipped by 5 bases and J by 5 bases; unmatched bases: 9. Germline V gene data show CDR1 as SGHTA and CDR2 as FQGNSA. The CDR3 nucleotides are TGTGCCAGCAGCCGGGTTAGCGGGGGGGGTATAGATACGCAGTATTTT. Its translation: CASSRVSGGGIDTQYF.

The V gene is TRBV6-1, the J gene TRBJ2-1; 9 bases agree with TRBD1. CDR1 is MNHNS, CDR2 SASEGT, per germline. V shed 2 bases and J 5 bases; nucleotides not matched to a gene: 7. The CDR3 covers 16 residues. The CDR3 DNA is TGTGCCAGCAGTGAATGGGACAGGGTGAATGACAATGAGCAGTTCTTC. The encoded protein is CASSEWDRVNDNEQFF.

The table lists this clonotype with a few counts. The chain employs TRBV20-1 and TRBJ1-1; possible D gene TRBD1, 5 bases. The V and J ends lost 0 bases and 4 bases respectively, with 12 bases between them. The CDR3 loop spans 14 amino acids. Germline loops: CDR1 DFQATT, CDR2 SNEGSKA (reference sequence). The CDR3 spells CSARDLRGSTEAFF. The CDR3 DNA reads as TGCAGTGCTAGAGATCTAAGGGGCTCCACTGAAGCTTTCTTT.

This clonotype was detected ten times or more. The rearrangement uses TRBV19 and TRBJ1-5; D ambiguous. Trimming stripped 4 bases from V and 5 bases from J, with 6 bases between. Germline-derived CDR1 and CDR2 are LNHDA and SQIVND (reference sequence). The CDR3 sequence is 12 residues long. CDR3 coding DNA: TGTGCCAGTAGTAAACAATATCAGCCCCAGCATTTT. Protein sequence: CASSKQYQPQHF.

This clonotype was counted a few times. This sequence joins TRBV12-3 or TRBV12-4 and TRBJ2-7; no definite D call. The CDR3 consists of 11 residues. Trimming removed 0 bases at V and 6 bases at J, with 3 bases between. The CDR3 here is CASSLASEQYF. In nucleotides, the CDR3 is TGTGCCAGCAGTTTAGCGAGCGAGCAGTACTTC.

J is TRBJ1-1 and V is TRBV29-1; the D is unclear. Germline CDR1 and CDR2: SQVTM and ANQGSEA. V was shortened by 5 bases and J by 1 base, with 11 bases between the two germline ends. This CDR3 contains 13 residues. CDR3 in amino acids: CSVSGVGNTEAFF. The CDR3 DNA reads as TGCAGCGTTTCTGGTGTTGGGAACACTGAAGCTTTCTTT.

The chain joins TRBV6-5 to TRBJ1-6, with D possibly being TRBD1 (5 bases). In germline, CDR1 is MNHEY, CDR2 SVGAGI. The V end was cut by 6 bases, the J end by 8 bases, with 17 bases between. The CDR3 sequence is 15 residues long. The DNA of the CDR3 is TGTGCCAGCAGCCCCCCAGGGCGGGTGGATTCACCCCTCCACTTT. Protein product: CASSPPGRVDSPLHF.

Only a few counts were recorded for this clonotype. The chain recombines TRBV11-3 with TRBJ2-2; 12 positions match TRBD1. V was pared by 4 bases and J by 6 bases, with 9 bases of the junction left unmatched. Germline V lookup: CDR1 SGHNT, CDR2 YENEEA. There are 17 residues in the CDR3. The CDR3 DNA reads as TGTGCCAGCAGCTCTATTCCCGGGACAGGGGGCTCCGGGGAGCTGTTTTTT. Its translation: CASSSIPGTGGSGELFF. Variable domain in full (rest from reference TRBV11-3 and TRBJ2-2): EAGVVQSPRYKIIEKKQPVAFWCNPISGHNTLYWYLQNLGQGPELLIRYENEEAVDDSQLPKDRFSAERLKGVDSTLKIQPAELGDSAVYLCASSSIPGTGGSGELFFGEGSRLTVL.

This clonotype was found many times. The chain is built from TRBV4-2 and TRBJ1-2; D is ambiguous. Germline CDR1 is LGHNA and CDR2 is YNFKEQ. The CDR3 consists of 14 residues. With 0 bases removed from V and 7 bases from J, the gap between germline ends came to 12 bases. The CDR3 loop is CASSQENADGGYTF. In DNA, the CDR3 is TGTGCCAGCAGCCAAGAGAACGCGGACGGTGGCTACACCTTC.

The chain joins TRBV5-1 to TRBJ2-5, with a weak D call TRBD2 (6 bases). The CDR3 sequence is 14 residues long. V was trimmed by 0 bases and J by 5 bases, leaving 11 bases between them. Germline V gene sequence: CDR1 SGHRS, CDR2 YFSETQ. For the CDR3, the DNA is TGCGCCAGCAGCTTGGCCGGCGGGACGGAGACCCAGTACTTC. It yields the protein CASSLAGGTETQYF.

The J gene is TRBJ2-3, the V gene TRBV20-1, with 10 bases matching TRBD2. J lost 6 bases, V lost 6 bases, and 6 bases had no gene match. This CDR3 has 13 amino acids. The germline V gene has CDR1 DFQATT and CDR2 SNEGSKA (reference sequence). CDR3 sequence reads: CSAPAGGRDTQYF. CDR3 coding DNA: TGCAGTGCCCCAGCGGGGGGGAGGGATACGCAGTATTTT.

This clonotype was observed a handful of times. This sequence joins TRBV4-3 and TRBJ1-1, with TRBD1 identical over 9 bases. Per germline, CDR1 LGHNA and CDR2 YSLEER. The V and J ends lost 1 base and 6 bases, in that order; junction bases with no gene match: 6. The CDR3 runs to 15 residues. The CDR3 DNA is TGCGCCAGCAGCCAAGTCTGGGGACAGGGCGCTGAAGCTTTCTTT. Its translation: CASSQVWGQGAEAFF.

The chain joins TRBV7-9 to TRBJ1-2, with 7 bases that match TRBD1. V dropped 4 bases and J dropped 7; count of bases not matched to a gene: 6. The CDR3 runs 13 residues. The germline V gene encodes CDR1 SEHNR and CDR2 FQNEAQ (reference sequence). The CDR3 loop reads CASSSQGVGGYTF. In DNA form, the CDR3 reads TGTGCCAGCAGCTCCCAGGGGGTTGGTGGCTACACCTTC. Supplemented by reference TRBV7-9 and TRBJ1-2, the full variable domain reads DTGVSQNPRHKITKRGQNVTFRCDPISEHNRLYWYRQTLGQGPEFLTYFQNEAQLEKSRLLSDRFSAERPKGSFSTLEIQRTEQGDSAMYLCASSSQGVGGYTFGSGTRLTVV.